Below are 20 T cell receptor beta chains sequenced from a single sample in a study of cytomegalovirus exposure and HLA in healthy donors (dated by TCRdb to 2016 to 2017). Library creation used the immunoSEQ multiplex PCR assay. The multiplex PCR relied on a mix of 60 forward primers for TCR Vbeta segments and 13 reverse primers for TCR Jbeta segments. In TCRdb, the immuneACCESS table is reduced to in-frame sequences with V and J assigned. These tables do not hold every clone; where another copy was compared, an unresolved V gene accounts for under half, and the others remain unexplained. This sample comprises some 97,000 clones, roughly 75% of them detected only once. More than 4.5% of the sample lies in the top ten. Specimen: PBMCs. The receptors stem from a woman aged 18-29 years in good health and CMV-seropositive.

Only a few counts were recorded for this clone. The chain joins TRBV28 to TRBJ1-5; 8 nucleotides line up with TRBD1. V lost 3 bases, J lost 0 bases, and 4 bases stayed unmatched. The CDR3 contains 16 residues. Germline V gene sequence: CDR1 MDHEN, CDR2 SYDVKM. CDR3: CASSFRGRYSNQPQHF. The CDR3 DNA reads TGTGCCAGCAGTTTCAGGGGGCGGTATAGCAATCAGCCCCAGCATTTT.

The V and J genes are TRBV2 and TRBJ1-6; weak D call: TRBD1 (5 bases). The germline CDR1 and CDR2 sequences are SNHLY and FYNNEI. V lost 4 bases to trimming and J lost 8 bases, with 24 bases between them. The CDR3 spans 18 residues. DNA for the CDR3: TGTGCCAGCAGTGCGGGGGGAGGACCGAAACCTCAATATTCACCCCTCCACTTT. Protein product: CASSAGGGPKPQYSPLHF.

The chain combines TRBV4-1 with TRBJ1-2; 7 nucleotides align to TRBD1. Per the germline V gene, CDR1 is MGHRA and CDR2 is YSYEKL. Trimming cost V 0 bases and J 0 bases; bases outside gene matches: 7. CDR3 length: 17 residues. CDR3 DNA: TGCGCCAGCAGCCAAGACATTAGGACAGGAACTAACTATGGCTACACCTTC. Its translation: CASSQDIRTGTNYGYTF.

The V gene is TRBV28, the J gene TRBJ2-2; 9 bases match TRBD2. CDR3 length: 18 residues. V was clipped by 5 bases and J by 6 bases; unmatched bases: 16. The germline V gene has CDR1 MDHEN and CDR2 SYDVKM. The CDR3: CASSPPPGSGSSAGELFF. The CDR3 bases are TGTGCCAGCAGTCCCCCGCCAGGTAGCGGGAGTTCAGCCGGGGAGCTGTTTTTT.

V gene TRBV18 combines with J gene TRBJ2-2, with 7 bases matching TRBD1. The germline V gene has CDR1 KGHSH and CDR2 LQKENI. This CDR3 contains 14 residues. V was pared by 6 bases and J by 6 bases, with 7 bases of the junction left unmatched. The CDR3 spells CASSPTGSSGELFF. The CDR3, as DNA: TGTGCCAGCTCTCCGACAGGGTCGTCCGGGGAGCTGTTTTTT.

The rearrangement joins TRBV4-3 to TRBJ2-3, with 11 positions matching TRBD2. CDR1 is LGHNA, CDR2 YSLEER, per germline. The CDR3 totals 21 residues. Trimming removed 0 bases from V and 1 base from J; junction bases left unmatched: 15. CDR3 in amino acids: CASSQDRNRAILAGGTDTQYF. The CDR3 DNA reads as TGCGCCAGCAGCCAAGATCGGAACAGGGCTATACTAGCGGGAGGCACAGATACGCAGTATTTT.

This clone was counted only a few times. J is TRBJ2-7 and V is TRBV21-1; the DNA was not used to check the table's D call, TRBD2. TRBV21-1 is tagged as a pseudogene. The CDR3 extends over 15 amino acids. CDR3 region: CASSTILAGHDEQYF. CDR3 nucleotide sequence: TGTGCCAGCAGCACGATCCTAGCGGGACACGACGAGCAGTACTTC.

The rearrangement joins TRBV7-9 to TRBJ1-1, with D possibly TRBD1 on 5 matching bases. The germline V gene encodes CDR1 SEHNR and CDR2 FQNEAQ (reference sequence). The CDR3 extends over 16 amino acids. The V end lost 2 bases, the J end lost 2 bases, and 15 bases lay between the germline ends. CDR3: CASSLWGVRGNTEAFF. In nucleotides, the CDR3 is TGTGCCAGCAGCTTATGGGGTGTAAGGGGAAACACTGAAGCTTTCTTT.

The gene calls are TRBV28 and TRBJ2-1, with 14 bases matching TRBD2. Per the germline V gene, CDR1 is MDHEN and CDR2 is SYDVKM. The junction had 4 bases not matched to a gene; V was cut back by 8 bases and J by 7 bases. The CDR3 length is 14 residues. The CDR3 spells CASEGTSGSNEQFF. CDR3 nucleotide sequence: TGTGCCAGCGAGGGGACTAGCGGGAGTAATGAGCAGTTCTTC.

The genes are TRBV19 and TRBJ1-1; 10 bases are shared with TRBD1. Germline assignment: CDR1 LNHDA and CDR2 SQIVND (reference sequence). The CDR3 contains 13 residues. V trimming: 6 bases; J trimming: 7 bases; junction bases outside the gene matches: 5. The CDR3 is CASRGQGSVEAFF. Here the CDR3 DNA reads TGTGCCAGTAGGGGACAGGGGTCGGTTGAAGCTTTCTTT.

The V and J genes are TRBV7-9 and TRBJ1-5; TRBD1 matches 8 bases. The CDR3 sequence is 15 residues long. Trimming removed 5 bases from V and 0 bases from J; junction bases left unmatched: 3. Germline V gene data show CDR1 as SEHNR and CDR2 as FQNEAQ (reference sequence). The DNA for the CDR3 is TGTGCCAGCAGCCTCACAGGGGGTAGCAATCAGCCCCAGCATTTT. Amino acids: CASSLTGGSNQPQHF.

On this clone: Different DNA sequences within this sample yield the same CDR3. This chain joins TRBV15 and TRBJ2-3; TRBD2 is a possible D gene (6 bases). The CDR3 length is 16 residues. The germline V gene has CDR1 LNHNV and CDR2 YYDKDF (reference sequence). Trimming shortened V by 3 bases and J by 5 bases, and 18 bases separated the two germline ends. The chain's CDR3 is CATSRAGGSAGDTQYF. CDR3 DNA sequence: TGTGCCACCAGCAGGGCCGGAGGTTCAGCGGGAGATACGCAGTATTTT.

This clone was counted once. V usage is TRBV4-1 and J usage is TRBJ1-1; 9 positions agree with TRBD1. Germline V lookup: CDR1 MGHRA, CDR2 YSYEKL. This CDR3 spans 15 amino acids. The V gene end was trimmed by 5 bases and the J gene end by 4 bases; junction bases not matched to a gene: 8. In nucleotides, the CDR3 is TGCGCCAGCAGCTCCGGGACAGGGTCTCCCACTGAAGCTTTCTTT. Translating gives CASSSGTGSPTEAFF.

This clone was detected only a few times. The CDR3 coding sequence is TGTGCCAGCAGCTCCCTAGCGGCCACAGATACGCAGTATTTT. This gives the protein CASSSLAATDTQYF. This chain uses TRBV7-2 with TRBJ2-3; TRBD2 matches at 7 bases. Germline loops: CDR1 SGHTA, CDR2 FQGNSA. The CDR3 covers 14 residues. V shed 4 bases, J shed 2 bases, and the junction held 3 bases outside the gene matches.

The chain has TRBV5-1 and TRBJ1-4; 11 bases align to TRBD1. V lost 6 bases, J lost 2 bases, and 6 bases stayed unmatched. The CDR3 runs 16 residues. Looked up from germline, CDR1 is SGHRS and CDR2 is YFSETQ. The CDR3 bases are TGCGCCAGCATGCGGACAGGGGGCAGCACTAATGAAAAACTGTTTTTT. Translation: CASMRTGGSTNEKLFF. Variable domain in full (rest from reference TRBV5-1 and TRBJ1-4): KAGVTQTPRYLIKTRGQQVTLSCSPISGHRSVSWYQQTPGQGLQFLFEYFSETQRNKGNFPGRFSGRQFSNSRSEMNVSTLELGDSALYLCASMRTGGSTNEKLFFGSGTQLSVL.

V is TRBV15 and J is TRBJ1-2; the D is unclear. Germline-derived CDR1 and CDR2 are LNHNV and YYDKDF (reference sequence). CDR3 size: 17 residues. The V and J ends lost 1 base and 3 bases respectively, with 18 bases between them. CDR3 region: CATSRVPQTRVHYGYTF. The CDR3 nucleotides are TGTGCCACCAGCAGAGTTCCGCAGACTAGGGTGCACTATGGCTACACCTTC.

The gene calls are TRBV28 and TRBJ1-1; D gene unclear. Germline V gives CDR1 MDHEN, CDR2 SYDVKM. V gave up 7 bases and J gave up 1 base, with 7 bases separating them. This CDR3 comprises 12 residues. CDR3 coding DNA: TGTGCCAGCAATTTCAAGAACACTGAAGCTTTCTTT. Amino acids: CASNFKNTEAFF. The full variable domain, in which reference TRBV28 and TRBJ1-1 provide the parts outside the CDR3, is DVKVTQSSRYLVKRTGEKVFLECVQDMDHENMFWYRQDPGLGLRLIYFSYDVKMKEKGDIPEGYSVSREKKERFSLILESASTNQTSMYLCASNFKNTEAFFGQGTRLTVV.

The V and J genes are TRBV7-9 and TRBJ1-4; TRBD1 might be the D (5 bases). This CDR3 is built from 17 residues. V shed 5 bases and J shed 0 bases, with 16 bases lying between them. CDR1 is SEHNR and CDR2 is FQNEAQ in the germline V gene (reference sequence). CDR3 loop: CASSPLGGAPTNEKLFF. In DNA form, the CDR3 reads TGTGCCAGCAGCCCTCTTGGCGGGGCCCCAACTAATGAAAAACTGTTTTTT.

The chain carries TRBV5-4 and TRBJ1-2; the D gene is possibly TRBD1 (5 bases). CDR3 length: 14 residues. V was clipped by 1 base and J by 8 bases, with 15 bases between them. Germline V gene sequence: CDR1 SGHNT, CDR2 YYREEE (reference sequence). For the CDR3, the DNA is TGTGCCAGCAGCTTGAAGATGGGGGAGGAAGGCTACACCTTC. Encoded protein: CASSLKMGEEGYTF. Filled out from reference TRBV5-4 and TRBJ1-2, the complete variable domain reads ETGVTQSPTHLIKTRGQQVTLRCSSQSGHNTVSWYQQALGQGPQFIFQYYREEENGRGNFPPRFSGLQFPNYSSELNVNALELDDSALYLCASSLKMGEEGYTFGSGTRLTVV.

The chain combines TRBV27 with TRBJ1-5; D remains unclear. The CDR3 totals 14 residues. Germline CDR1 and CDR2: MNHEY and SMNVEV (reference sequence). The V gene lost 2 bases and the J gene lost 6 bases, with 11 bases spanning the gap. This chain's CDR3 is CASSLKPGVQPQHF. CDR3 nucleotide sequence: TGTGCCAGCAGTTTAAAACCCGGGGTTCAGCCCCAGCATTTT.